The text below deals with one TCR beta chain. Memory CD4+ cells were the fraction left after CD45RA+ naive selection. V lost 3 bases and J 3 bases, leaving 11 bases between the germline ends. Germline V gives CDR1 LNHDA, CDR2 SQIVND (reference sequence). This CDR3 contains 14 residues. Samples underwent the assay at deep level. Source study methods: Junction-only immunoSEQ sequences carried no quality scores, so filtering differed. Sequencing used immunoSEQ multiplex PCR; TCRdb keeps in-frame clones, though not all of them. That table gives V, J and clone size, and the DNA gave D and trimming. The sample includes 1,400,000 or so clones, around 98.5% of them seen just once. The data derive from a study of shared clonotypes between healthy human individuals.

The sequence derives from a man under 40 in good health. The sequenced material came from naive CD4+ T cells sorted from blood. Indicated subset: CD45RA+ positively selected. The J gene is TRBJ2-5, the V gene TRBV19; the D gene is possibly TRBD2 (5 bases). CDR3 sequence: CASSILAGEETQYF. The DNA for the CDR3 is TGTGCCAGTAGTATCCTGGCCGGGGAAGAGACCCAGTACTTC.